Listed below are T cell receptor beta chains from one sample, sequenced in a study of control samples from healthy donors and cancer patients. Assay used: immunoSEQ multiplex PCR; TCRdb lists only in-frame clones, some missing. The data show roughly 90,000 clones, with around 80% seen just once and roughly 9.8% held by the top ten. Sequenced: blood. All receptors come from a woman between 55 and 75 years old in good health. The CDR3 runs from the conserved cysteine through the conserved F or W.

V: TRBV7-2
CDR3: CASSALSVRGPQFF

V: TRBV21-1
CDR3: CASRKQGSDGYTF

V: TRBV7-2
CDR3: CASSWGENEQFF

V: TRBV14
CDR3: CASSQGRGKSQYF

V: TRBV7-2
CDR3: CASSQSYEQFF

V: TRBV29-1
CDR3: CSVLKGRDSEAFF

V: TRBV19
CDR3: CASSIDSQAYGYTF

V: TRBV27
CDR3: CASSLDRGPLHF

V: TRBV27
CDR3: CASSLSSGTASGEQYF

V: TRBV5-1
CDR3: CASRQPASGFQETQYF

V: TRBV5-6
CDR3: CASSLRQSYEQYF

V: TRBV12-5
CDR3: CASGLGHYGYTF

V: TRBV3-1/TRBV3-2
CDR3: CASSRAGQNTEAFF

V: TRBV5-4
CDR3: CASSRKGGHGTQYF

V: TRBV14
CDR3: CASSQGSEQYF

V: TRBV11-2
CDR3: CASSQQGGYYGYTF

V: TRBV10-3
CDR3: CAISESDGNTEAFF

V: TRBV6-2/TRBV6-3
CDR3: CASSRTGADTGELFF

V: TRBV2
CDR3: CASSVQKAPGSSSPLHF

V: TRBV6-6
CDR3: CASSLTGLNTEAFF

V: TRBV4-1
CDR3: CASSPRTTGELFF

V: TRBV11-2
CDR3: CASSPRTGGSSGNTIYF

V: TRBV24-1
CDR3: CATSEEGGAFDTQYF

V: TRBV7-9
CDR3: CASSLAALAVDNEQFF